This TCR beta chain was observed in a study of blood T cell repertoires in COVID-19. Generated by immunoSEQ multiplex PCR, the TCRdb table keeps only in-frame clones and is missing some. The repertoire holds nearly 200,000 clones, with about 85% as singletons. Trimming at V came to 11 bases and at J to 3 bases, leaving 8 bases not matched to a gene. CDR3 length: 13 residues. The germline V gene has CDR1 MNHEY and CDR2 SVGAGI. The gene calls are TRBV6-5 and TRBJ1-1; 8 bases match TRBD1. This receptor was identified in a human donor in a cohort sampled during active COVID-19. Sequenced sample: peripheral blood. The CDR3 spells CAGGQGGHTEAFF. The CDR3 DNA follows: TGTGCCGGCGGACAGGGAGGACACACTGAAGCTTTCTTT.